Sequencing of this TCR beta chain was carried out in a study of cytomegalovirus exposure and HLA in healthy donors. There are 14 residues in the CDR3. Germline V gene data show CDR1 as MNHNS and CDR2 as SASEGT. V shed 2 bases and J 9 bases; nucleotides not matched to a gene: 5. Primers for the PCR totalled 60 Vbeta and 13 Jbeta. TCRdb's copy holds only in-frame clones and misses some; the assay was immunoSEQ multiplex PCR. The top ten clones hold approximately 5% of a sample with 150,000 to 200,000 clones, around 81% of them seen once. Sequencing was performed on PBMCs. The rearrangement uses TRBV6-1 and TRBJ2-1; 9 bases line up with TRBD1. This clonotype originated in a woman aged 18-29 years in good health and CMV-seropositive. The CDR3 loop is CASSELQGAGEQFF. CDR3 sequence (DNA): TGTGCCAGCAGTGAATTACAGGGGGCCGGTGAGCAGTTCTTC.